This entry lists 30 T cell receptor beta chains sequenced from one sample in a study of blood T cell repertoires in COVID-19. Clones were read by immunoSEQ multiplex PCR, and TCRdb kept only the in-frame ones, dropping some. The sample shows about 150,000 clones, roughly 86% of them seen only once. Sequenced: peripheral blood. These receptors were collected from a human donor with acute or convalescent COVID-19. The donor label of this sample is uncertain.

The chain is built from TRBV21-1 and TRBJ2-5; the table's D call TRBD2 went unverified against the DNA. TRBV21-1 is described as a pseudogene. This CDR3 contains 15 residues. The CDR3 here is CASIPPFRVQETQYF. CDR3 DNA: TGTGCCAGCATTCCCCCTTTCCGGGTCCAAGAGACCCAGTACTTC.

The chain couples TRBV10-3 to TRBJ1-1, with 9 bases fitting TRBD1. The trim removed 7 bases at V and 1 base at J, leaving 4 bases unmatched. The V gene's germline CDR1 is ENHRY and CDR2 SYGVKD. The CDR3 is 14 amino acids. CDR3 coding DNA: TGTGCCATCACCCAGGGACAGGGGAACACTGAAGCTTTCTTT. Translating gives CAITQGQGNTEAFF.

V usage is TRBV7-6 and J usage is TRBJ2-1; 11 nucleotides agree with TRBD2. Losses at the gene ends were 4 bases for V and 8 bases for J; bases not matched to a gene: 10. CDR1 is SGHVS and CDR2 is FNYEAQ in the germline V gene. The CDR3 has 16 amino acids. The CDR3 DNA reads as TGTGCCAGCAGCTCTCACTCTAGCGGGAGGAACTATGAGCAGTTCTTC. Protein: CASSSHSSGRNYEQFF. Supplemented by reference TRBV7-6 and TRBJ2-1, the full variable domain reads GAGVSQSPRYKVTKRGQDVALRCDPISGHVSLYWYRQALGQGPEFLTYFNYEAQQDKSGLPNDRFSAERPEGSISTLTIQRTEQRDSAMYRCASSSHSSGRNYEQFFGPGTRLTVL.

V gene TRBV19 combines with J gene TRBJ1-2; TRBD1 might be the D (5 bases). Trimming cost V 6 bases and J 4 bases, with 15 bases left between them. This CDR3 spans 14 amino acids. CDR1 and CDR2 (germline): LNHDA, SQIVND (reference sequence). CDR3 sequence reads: CASRVGGGVYGYTF. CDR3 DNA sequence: TGTGCCAGTAGGGTTGGTGGAGGGGTCTATGGCTACACCTTC.

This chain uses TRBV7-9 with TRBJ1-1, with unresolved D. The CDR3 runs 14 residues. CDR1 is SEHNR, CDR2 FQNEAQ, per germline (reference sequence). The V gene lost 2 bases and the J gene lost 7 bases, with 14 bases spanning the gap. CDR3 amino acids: CASSLNSVGDEAFF. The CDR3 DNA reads TGTGCCAGCAGCTTAAACAGCGTCGGGGATGAAGCTTTCTTT.

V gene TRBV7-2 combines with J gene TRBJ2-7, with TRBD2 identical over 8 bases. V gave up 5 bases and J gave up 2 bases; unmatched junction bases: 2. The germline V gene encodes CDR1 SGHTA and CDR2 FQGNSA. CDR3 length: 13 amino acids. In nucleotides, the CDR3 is TGTGCCAGCAGCCGTAGCGGGGCCTACGAGCAGTACTTC. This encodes CASSRSGAYEQYF.

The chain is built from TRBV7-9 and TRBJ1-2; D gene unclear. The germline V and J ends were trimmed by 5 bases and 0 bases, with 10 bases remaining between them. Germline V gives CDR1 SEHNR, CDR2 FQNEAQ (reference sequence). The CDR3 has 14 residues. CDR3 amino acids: CASSPRVANYGYTF. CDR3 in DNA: TGTGCCAGCAGCCCCCGCGTAGCTAACTATGGCTACACCTTC.

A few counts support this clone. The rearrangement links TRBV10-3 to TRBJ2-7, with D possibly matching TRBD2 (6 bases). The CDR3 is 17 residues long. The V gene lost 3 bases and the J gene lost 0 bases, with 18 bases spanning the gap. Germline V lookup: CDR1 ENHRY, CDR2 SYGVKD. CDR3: CAISDFFGGGSSYEQYF. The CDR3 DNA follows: TGTGCCATCAGTGACTTTTTCGGTGGGGGGTCCTCCTACGAGCAGTACTTC.

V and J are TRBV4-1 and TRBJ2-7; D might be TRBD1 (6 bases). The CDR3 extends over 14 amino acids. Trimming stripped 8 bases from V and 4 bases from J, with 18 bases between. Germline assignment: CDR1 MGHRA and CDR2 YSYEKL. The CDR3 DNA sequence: TGCGCCAGCGGAAATCAGGGGATGGAGTACGAGCAGTACTTC. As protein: CASGNQGMEYEQYF.

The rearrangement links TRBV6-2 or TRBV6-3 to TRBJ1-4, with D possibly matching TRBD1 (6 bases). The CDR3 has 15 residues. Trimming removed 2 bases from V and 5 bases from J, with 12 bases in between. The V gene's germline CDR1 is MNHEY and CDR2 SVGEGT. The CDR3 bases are TGTGCCAGCAGTTACGGTCAGGGGATGAATGAAAAACTGTTTTTT. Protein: CASSYGQGMNEKLFF.

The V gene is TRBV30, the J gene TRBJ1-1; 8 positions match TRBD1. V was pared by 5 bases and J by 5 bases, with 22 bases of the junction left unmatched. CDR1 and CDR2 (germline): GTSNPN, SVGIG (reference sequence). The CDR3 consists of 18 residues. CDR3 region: CAWGRQGRFEGFVTEAFF. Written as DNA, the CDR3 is TGTGCCTGGGGGAGACAGGGGAGGTTTGAGGGATTTGTAACTGAAGCTTTCTTT. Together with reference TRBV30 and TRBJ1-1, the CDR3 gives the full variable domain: SQTIHQWPATLVQPVGSPLSLECTVEGTSNPNLYWYRQAAGRGLQLLFYSVGIGQISSEVPQNLSASRPQDRQFILSSKKLLLSDSGFYLCAWGRQGRFEGFVTEAFFGQGTRLTVV.

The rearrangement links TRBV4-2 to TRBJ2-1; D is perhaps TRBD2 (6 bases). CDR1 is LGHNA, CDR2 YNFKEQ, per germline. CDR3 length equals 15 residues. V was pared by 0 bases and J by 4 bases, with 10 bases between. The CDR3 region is CASSQESGGYNEQFF. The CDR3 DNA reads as TGTGCCAGCAGCCAAGAATCCGGGGGTTACAATGAGCAGTTCTTC.

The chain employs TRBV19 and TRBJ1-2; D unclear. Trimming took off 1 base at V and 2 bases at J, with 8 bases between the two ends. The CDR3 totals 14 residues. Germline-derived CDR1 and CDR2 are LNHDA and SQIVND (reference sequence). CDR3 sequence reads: CASSIAWHNYGYTF. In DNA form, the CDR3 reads TGTGCCAGTAGTATAGCGTGGCACAACTATGGCTACACCTTC. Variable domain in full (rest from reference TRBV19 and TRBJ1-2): DGGITQSPKYLFRKEGQNVTLSCEQNLNHDAMYWYRQDPGQGLRLIYYSQIVNDFQKGDIAEGYSVSREKKESFPLTVTSAQKNPTAFYLCASSIAWHNYGYTFGSGTRLTVV.

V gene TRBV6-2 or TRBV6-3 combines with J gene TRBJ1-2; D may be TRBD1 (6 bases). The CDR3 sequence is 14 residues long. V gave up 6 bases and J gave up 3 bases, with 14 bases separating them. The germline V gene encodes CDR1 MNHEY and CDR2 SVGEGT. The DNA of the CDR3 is TGTGCCAGCAGCCGGGGGGGGGCCGACTATGGCTACACCTTC. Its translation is CASSRGGADYGYTF.

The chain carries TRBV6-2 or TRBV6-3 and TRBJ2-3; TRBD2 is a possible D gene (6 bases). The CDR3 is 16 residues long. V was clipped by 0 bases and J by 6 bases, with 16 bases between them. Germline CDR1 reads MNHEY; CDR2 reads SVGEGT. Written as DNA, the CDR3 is TGTGCCAGCAGTTACTCTGGGACTTCCCTGACGGATACGCAGTATTTT. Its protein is CASSYSGTSLTDTQYF.

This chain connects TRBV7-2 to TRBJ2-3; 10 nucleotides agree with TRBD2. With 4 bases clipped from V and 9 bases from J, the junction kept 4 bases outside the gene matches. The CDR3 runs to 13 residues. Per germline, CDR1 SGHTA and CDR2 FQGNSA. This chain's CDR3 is CASSSKAGGTQYF. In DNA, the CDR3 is TGTGCCAGCAGCTCGAAAGCGGGGGGGACGCAGTATTTT.

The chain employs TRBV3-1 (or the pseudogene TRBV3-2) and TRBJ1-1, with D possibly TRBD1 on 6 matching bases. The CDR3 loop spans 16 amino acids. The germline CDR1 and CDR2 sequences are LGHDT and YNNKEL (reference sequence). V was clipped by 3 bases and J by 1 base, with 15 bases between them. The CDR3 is CASSQDRTAWNTEAFF. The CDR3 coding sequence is TGTGCCAGCAGCCAGGACCGGACAGCTTGGAACACTGAAGCTTTCTTT.

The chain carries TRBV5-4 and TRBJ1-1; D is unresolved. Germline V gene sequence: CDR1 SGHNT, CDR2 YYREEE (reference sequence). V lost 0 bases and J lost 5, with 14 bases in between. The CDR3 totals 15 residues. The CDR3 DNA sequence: TGTGCCAGCAGCTTGGATGCCCGGGGTGTGACTGAAGCTTTCTTT. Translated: CASSLDARGVTEAFF.

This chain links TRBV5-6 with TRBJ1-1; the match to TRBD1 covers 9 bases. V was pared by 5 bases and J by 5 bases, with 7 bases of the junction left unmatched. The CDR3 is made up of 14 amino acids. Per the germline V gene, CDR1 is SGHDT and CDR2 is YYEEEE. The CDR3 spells CASRTGGGRTEAFF. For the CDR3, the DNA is TGTGCCAGCAGAACAGGGGGCGGTAGGACTGAAGCTTTCTTT.

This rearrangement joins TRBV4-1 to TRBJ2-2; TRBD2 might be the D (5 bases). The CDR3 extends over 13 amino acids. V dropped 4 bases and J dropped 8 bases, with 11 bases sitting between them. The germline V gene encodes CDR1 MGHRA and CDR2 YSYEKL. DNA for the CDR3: TGCGCCAGCAGCCTCCCTGGCGGGGGGGAGCTGTTTTTT. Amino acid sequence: CASSLPGGGELFF.

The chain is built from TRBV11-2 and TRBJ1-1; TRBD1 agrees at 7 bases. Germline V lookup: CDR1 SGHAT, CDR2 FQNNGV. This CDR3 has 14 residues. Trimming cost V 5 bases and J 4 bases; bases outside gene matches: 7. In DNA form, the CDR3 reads TGTGCCAGCAGCAATACGGGACAGCTCACTGAAGCTTTCTTT. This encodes CASSNTGQLTEAFF.

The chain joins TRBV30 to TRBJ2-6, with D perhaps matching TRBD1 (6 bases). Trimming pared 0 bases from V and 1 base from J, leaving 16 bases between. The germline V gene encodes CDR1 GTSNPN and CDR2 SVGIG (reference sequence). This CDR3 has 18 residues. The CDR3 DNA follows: TGTGCCTGGAGTGTATTGAGGACAGCTCCTTCTGGGGCCAACGTCCTGACTTTC. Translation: CAWSVLRTAPSGANVLTF.

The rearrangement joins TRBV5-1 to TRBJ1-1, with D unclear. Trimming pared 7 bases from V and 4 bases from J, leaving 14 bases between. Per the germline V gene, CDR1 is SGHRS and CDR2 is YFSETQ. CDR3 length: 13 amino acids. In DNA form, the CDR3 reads TGCGCCAGCCTAGGCGGGGTTGGCACTGAAGCTTTCTTT. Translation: CASLGGVGTEAFF.

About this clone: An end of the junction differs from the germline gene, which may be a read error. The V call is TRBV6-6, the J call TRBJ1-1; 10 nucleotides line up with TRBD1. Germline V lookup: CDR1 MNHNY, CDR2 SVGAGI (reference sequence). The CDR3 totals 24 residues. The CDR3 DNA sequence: TGTGCCAGCAGTCACCTGCCCTCGAGCCCGGGACAGGGGATTCCTCACGGACAGAACGCTGAAGCTTTCTTT. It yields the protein CASSHLPSSPGQGIPHGQNAEAFF.

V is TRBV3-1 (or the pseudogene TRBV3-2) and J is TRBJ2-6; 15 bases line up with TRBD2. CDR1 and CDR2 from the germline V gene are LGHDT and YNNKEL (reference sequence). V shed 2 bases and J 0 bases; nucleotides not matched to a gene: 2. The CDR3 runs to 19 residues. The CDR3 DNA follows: TGTGCCAGCAGCCAATCGGGACTAGCGGGGGGCTCTGGGGCCAACGTCCTGACTTTC. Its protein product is CASSQSGLAGGSGANVLTF.

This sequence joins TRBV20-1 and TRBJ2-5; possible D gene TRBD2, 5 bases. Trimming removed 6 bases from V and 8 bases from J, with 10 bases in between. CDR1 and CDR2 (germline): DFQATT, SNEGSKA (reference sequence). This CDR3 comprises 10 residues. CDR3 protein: CSAVRGTQYF. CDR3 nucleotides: TGCAGTGCAGTCCGGGGAACCCAGTACTTC.

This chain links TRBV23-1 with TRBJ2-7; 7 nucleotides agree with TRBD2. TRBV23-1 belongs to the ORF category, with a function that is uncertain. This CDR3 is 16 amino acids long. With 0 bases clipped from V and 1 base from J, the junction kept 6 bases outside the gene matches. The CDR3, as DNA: TGCGCCAGCAGTCAATCGAGGAGGGAGGGGTCCTACGAGCAGTACTTC. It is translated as CASSQSRREGSYEQYF.

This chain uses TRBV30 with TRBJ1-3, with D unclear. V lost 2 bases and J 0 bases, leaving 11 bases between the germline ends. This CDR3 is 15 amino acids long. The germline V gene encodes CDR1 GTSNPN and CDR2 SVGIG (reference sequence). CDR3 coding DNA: TGTGCCTGGAGTAAATTGGCTAGCTCTGGAAACACCATATATTTT. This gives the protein CAWSKLASSGNTIYF.

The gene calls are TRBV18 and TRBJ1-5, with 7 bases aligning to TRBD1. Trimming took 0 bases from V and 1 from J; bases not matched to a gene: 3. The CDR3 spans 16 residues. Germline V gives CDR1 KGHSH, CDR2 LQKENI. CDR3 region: CASSPPEGASNQPQHF. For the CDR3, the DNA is TGTGCCAGCTCACCACCGGAGGGGGCGAGCAATCAGCCCCAGCATTTT.

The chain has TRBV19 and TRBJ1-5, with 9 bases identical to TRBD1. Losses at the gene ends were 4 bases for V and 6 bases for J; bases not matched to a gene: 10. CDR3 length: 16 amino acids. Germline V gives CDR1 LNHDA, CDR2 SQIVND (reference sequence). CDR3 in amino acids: CASSRGNRGLGQPQHF. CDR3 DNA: TGTGCCAGTAGTAGGGGTAACAGGGGGCTTGGTCAGCCCCAGCATTTT. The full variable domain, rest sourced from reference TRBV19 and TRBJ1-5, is DGGITQSPKYLFRKEGQNVTLSCEQNLNHDAMYWYRQDPGQGLRLIYYSQIVNDFQKGDIAEGYSVSREKKESFPLTVTSAQKNPTAFYLCASSRGNRGLGQPQHFGDGTRLSIL.